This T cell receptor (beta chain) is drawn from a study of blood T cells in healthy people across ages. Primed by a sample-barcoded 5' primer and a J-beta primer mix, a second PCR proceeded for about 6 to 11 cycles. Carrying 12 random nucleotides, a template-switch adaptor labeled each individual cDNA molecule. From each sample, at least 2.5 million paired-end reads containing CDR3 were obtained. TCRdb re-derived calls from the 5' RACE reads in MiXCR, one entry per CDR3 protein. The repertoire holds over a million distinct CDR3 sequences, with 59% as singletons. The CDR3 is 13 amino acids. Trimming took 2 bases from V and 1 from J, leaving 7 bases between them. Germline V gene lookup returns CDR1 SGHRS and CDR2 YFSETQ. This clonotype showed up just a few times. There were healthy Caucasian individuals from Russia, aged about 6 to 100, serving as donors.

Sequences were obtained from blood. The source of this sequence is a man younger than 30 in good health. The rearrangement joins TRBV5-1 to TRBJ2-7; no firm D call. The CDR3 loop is CASSFQESYEQYF. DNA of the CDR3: TGCGCCAGCAGCTTCCAGGAGTCCTACGAGCAGTACTTC.